The sequence of this T cell receptor (beta chain) was determined in a study of cytomegalovirus exposure and HLA in healthy donors. The wider study: A previous analysis identified 100 million to 120 million unique TCR beta sequences derived from around 200 million T cells. Study-level findings and limits: The later analysis indicated that the majority of CMV-associated TCR beta chains appeared HLA-restricted.

Each of the donors was a healthy bone marrow donor. The PCR made use of 60 Vbeta and 13 Jbeta primers. The assay was immunoSEQ multiplex PCR, and TCRdb's table has in-frame clones only and misses some. The sample yields more than 150,000 clones, about 81% seen once. This CDR3 has 15 residues. Germline-derived CDR1 and CDR2 are SGHRS and YFSETQ. Worth noting for this clone: Its specificity is unknown. Sequence at one end of the junction differs from germline and may be a read error.

The sequence was obtained from a woman between 25 and 40 years old in good health and CMV-seronegative. Input material: PBMCs. The rearrangement joins TRBV5-1 to TRBJ1-2; D may be TRBD1 (5 bases). The CDR3 reads CASSLAAGTNYGYPF. DNA for the CDR3: TGCGCCAGCAGCTTGGCGGCAGGGACTAACTATGGCTACCCCTTC.